This TCR beta chain originates from a study of Graves' ophthalmopathy and Graves' hyperthyroidism. Researchers took RNA transcripts and amplified TCR beta CDR3 regions from them. The authors performed first-round RT-PCR with HTBI primers and then a second-round multiplex PCR. TCRdb reprocessed the multiplex PCR reads with MiXCR, giving one entry per CDR3 protein. Of hundreds of thousands of distinct CDR3 sequences listed, approximately 39% were seen once; the top ten hold about 3.3%. The germline CDR1 and CDR2 sequences are MNHEY and SMNVEV (reference sequence). Unmatched junction bases numbered 9, after V lost 3 bases and J lost 3 bases. This CDR3 is 17 amino acids long.

The source material was peripheral blood. The chain couples TRBV27 to TRBJ1-5, with 9 positions matching TRBD1. The clonotype originates from an adult man with Graves' ophthalmopathy. CDR3 loop: CASSFTTGTGFNQPQHF. In nucleotides, the CDR3 is TGTGCCAGCAGTTTCACCACCGGGACAGGGTTCAATCAGCCCCAGCATTTT.